These 17 T cell receptor beta chains were sequenced from one sample in a study of T cell responses to AZD1222 COVID-19 vaccine. Using immunoSEQ multiplex PCR, the repertoire was profiled, and TCRdb retains in-frame clones only, with some absent. The sample has over 70,000 clones, roughly 86% seen once; the top ten hold under 6.5%. The sequencing here drew on peripheral blood, taken on day 0 of AZD1222 vaccination. The origin of the receptors is an adult in good health.

This sequence joins TRBV7-2 and TRBJ1-1; D ambiguous. There are 15 residues in the CDR3. The germline V gene encodes CDR1 SGHTA and CDR2 FQGNSA. V was trimmed by 2 bases and J by 0 bases, leaving 10 bases between them. The chain's CDR3 is CASSLTPSLNTEAFF. CDR3 in DNA: TGTGCCAGCAGCTTAACTCCCAGTTTGAACACTGAAGCTTTCTTT.

The chain links TRBV10-3 to TRBJ2-2; maybe TRBD2 (5 bases). The CDR3 spans 14 residues. Germline V lookup: CDR1 ENHRY, CDR2 SYGVKD. Between the trimmed V and J ends, which lost 7 bases and 6 bases, there was a span of 15 bases. CDR3 DNA: TGTGCCATCACCGGGGAGCCTAGGGCCGGGGAGCTGTTTTTT. This codes for CAITGEPRAGELFF.

The chain recombines TRBV5-4 with TRBJ1-2; unclear D gene. This CDR3 has 14 residues. CDR1 and CDR2 (germline): SGHNT, YYREEE (reference sequence). Trimming pared 0 bases from V and 7 bases from J, leaving 13 bases between. CDR3 bases: TGTGCCAGCAGCTTGGTAGGAGGAGCGGGTGGCTACACCTTC. Its translation: CASSLVGGAGGYTF.

This chain links TRBV29-1 with TRBJ1-1; TRBD1 agrees at 11 bases. The CDR3 covers 13 residues. Germline trimming cut 6 bases from V and 4 bases from J; bases unmatched to any gene: 4. The V gene's germline CDR1 is SQVTM and CDR2 ANQGSEA. CDR3 sequence: CSVEGQGGTEAFF. CDR3 bases: TGCAGCGTCGAGGGACAGGGGGGCACTGAAGCTTTCTTT.

The chain has TRBV2 and TRBJ2-7; 8 bases map to TRBD1. CDR3 length: 13 amino acids. Trimming took 10 bases from V and 0 from J; bases not matched to a gene: 5. Germline assignment: CDR1 SNHLY and CDR2 FYNNEI. CDR3 DNA sequence: TGTGCCACGGACAGGGCGATCTCCTACGAGCAGTACTTC. Amino acid sequence: CATDRAISYEQYF.

The rearrangement uses TRBV18 and TRBJ1-6; possible D gene TRBD1, 5 bases. CDR3 length: 15 amino acids. Per germline, CDR1 KGHSH and CDR2 LQKENI. Trimming left V 5 bases short and J 7 bases short, with 15 bases between. CDR3 protein: CASSSNQGRNSPLHF. The CDR3 DNA reads TGTGCCAGCTCATCGAATCAGGGACGGAATTCACCCCTCCACTTT.

This chain uses TRBV30 with TRBJ1-4, with TRBD1 as a possible D gene (5 bases). The length of the CDR3 is 15 residues. Germline loops: CDR1 GTSNPN, CDR2 SVGIG (reference sequence). Trimming removed 1 base from V and 0 bases from J, with 9 bases in between. The CDR3 loop is CAWSGGLATNEKLFF. The CDR3 nucleotides read TGTGCCTGGAGTGGGGGGTTGGCAACTAATGAAAAACTGTTTTTT.

The rearrangement links TRBV28 to TRBJ2-5; 14 nucleotides agree with TRBD2. CDR1 is MDHEN and CDR2 is SYDVKM in the germline V gene. The CDR3 is made up of 18 amino acids. The junction had 11 bases not matched to a gene; V was cut back by 6 bases and J by 2 bases. CDR3 sequence: CASREVRGLAGGQETQYF. DNA for the CDR3: TGTGCCAGCAGAGAGGTCCGCGGACTAGCGGGAGGACAAGAGACCCAGTACTTC.

CDR3 bases: TGTGCCAGCAGCCCGAGACCGGGCGGCTACACCTTC. Amino acids: CASSPRPGGYTF. This chain joins TRBV7-9 and TRBJ1-2; D remains unclear. The ends were cut back, 5 bases at V and 8 bases at J, with 12 bases in the middle. CDR3 length: 12 amino acids. Germline CDR1 reads SEHNR; CDR2 reads FQNEAQ (reference sequence).

The chain joins TRBV4-3 to TRBJ2-7; 14 bases fit TRBD2. This CDR3 is built from 17 residues. Germline V gene lookup returns CDR1 LGHNA and CDR2 YSLEER. With 2 bases clipped from V and 7 bases from J, the junction kept 10 bases outside the gene matches. Written as DNA, the CDR3 is TGCGCCAGCAGCCAATCCGGGACTAGCGGGAGTCACCGGGAGCAGTACTTC. Amino acids: CASSQSGTSGSHREQYF.

The chain couples TRBV5-1 to TRBJ1-1; a possible D gene is TRBD1 (5 bases). Trimming pared 0 bases from V and 10 bases from J, leaving 25 bases between. This CDR3 has 17 amino acids. Germline V CDR1 and CDR2: SGHRS, YFSETQ. The CDR3 is CASSLDGHLLSQDAAFF. The CDR3 DNA reads as TGCGCCAGCAGCTTGGATGGACACCTACTAAGTCAGGATGCAGCTTTCTTT. Full variable domain (rest looked up from reference TRBV5-1 and TRBJ1-1): KAGVTQTPRYLIKTRGQQVTLSCSPISGHRSVSWYQQTPGQGLQFLFEYFSETQRNKGNFPGRFSGRQFSNSRSEMNVSTLELGDSALYLCASSLDGHLLSQDAAFFGQGTRLTVV.

This clone was detected only once. The chain links TRBV4-2 to TRBJ1-1; D gene ambiguous. This CDR3 spans 15 amino acids. CDR1 and CDR2 (germline): LGHNA, YNFKEQ. V gave up 0 bases and J gave up 6 bases, with 14 bases separating them. The CDR3 loop reads CASSQDRAGRAEAFF. The CDR3 DNA sequence: TGTGCCAGCAGCCAAGATCGAGCGGGGAGGGCTGAAGCTTTCTTT.

The chain combines TRBV7-2 with TRBJ1-5; 7 bases map to TRBD1. After removal of 4 bases from V and 7 bases from J, the junction contained 7 bases not matched to a gene. The germline V gene encodes CDR1 SGHTA and CDR2 FQGNSA. The CDR3 has 14 residues. The CDR3 here is CASSSQGQGQPQHF. CDR3 nucleotide sequence: TGTGCCAGCAGCTCACAGGGGCAAGGGCAGCCCCAGCATTTT. The full variable domain, completed using reference TRBV7-2 and TRBJ1-5, is GAGVSQSPSNKVTEKGKDVELRCDPISGHTALYWYRQSLGQGLEFLIYFQGNSAPDKSGLPSDRFSAERTGGSVSTLTIQRTQQEDSAVYLCASSSQGQGQPQHFGDGTRLSIL.

V usage is TRBV6-4 and J usage is TRBJ2-1; 11 bases align to TRBD1. Germline V CDR1 and CDR2: MRHNA, SNTAGT. The CDR3 contains 15 residues. J gave up 0 bases and V 6 bases, and 1 base lay outside the gene matches. The CDR3 protein is CASSGTGGSYNEQFF. CDR3 DNA: TGTGCCAGCAGCGGGACAGGGGGCTCCTACAATGAGCAGTTCTTC.

The genes are TRBV6-5 and TRBJ1-5, with D unclear. CDR3 length equals 14 residues. Between the trimmed V and J ends, which lost 0 bases and 7 bases, there was a span of 10 bases. Per germline, CDR1 MNHEY and CDR2 SVGAGI. This chain's CDR3 is CASSYSSIRQPQHF. The CDR3 DNA is TGTGCCAGCAGTTACTCTTCCATACGGCAGCCCCAGCATTTT.

This chain uses TRBV6-1 with TRBJ1-1, with D unresolved. Germline values: CDR1 MNHNS, CDR2 SASEGT. V was trimmed by 3 bases and J by 8 bases, leaving 4 bases between them. The CDR3 extends over 10 amino acids. The DNA for the CDR3 is TGTGCCAGCAGTGATCCCGAAGCTTTCTTT. It translates to CASSDPEAFF.

The rearrangement links TRBV28 to TRBJ2-3; possibly TRBD1 for D (5 bases). The length of the CDR3 is 13 residues. Per germline, CDR1 MDHEN and CDR2 SYDVKM. Deletions cut 5 bases from V and 3 bases from J, with 9 bases between. In DNA form, the CDR3 reads TGTGCCAGCAGTCGGTCAGGGACAGATACGCAGTATTTT. This gives the protein CASSRSGTDTQYF.